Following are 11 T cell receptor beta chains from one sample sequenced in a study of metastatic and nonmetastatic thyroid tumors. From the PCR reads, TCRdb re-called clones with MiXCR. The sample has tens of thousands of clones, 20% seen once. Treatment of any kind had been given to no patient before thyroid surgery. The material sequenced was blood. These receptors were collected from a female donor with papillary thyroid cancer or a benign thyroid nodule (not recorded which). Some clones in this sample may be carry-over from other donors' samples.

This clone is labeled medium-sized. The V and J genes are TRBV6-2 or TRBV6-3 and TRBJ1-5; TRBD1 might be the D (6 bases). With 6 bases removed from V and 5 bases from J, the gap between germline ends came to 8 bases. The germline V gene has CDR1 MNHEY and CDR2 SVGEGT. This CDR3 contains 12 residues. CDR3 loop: CASRQGHQPQHF. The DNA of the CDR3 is TGTGCCAGCAGACAGGGACATCAGCCCCAGCATTTT.

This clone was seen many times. The CDR3 nucleotides read TGTGCCTGGGCTATAGCGGGGGGGAAACTAAAGACCCAGTACTTC. Protein sequence: CAWAIAGGKLKTQYF. The V and J genes are TRBV30 and TRBJ2-5, with 11 bases aligning to TRBD2. J was trimmed by 6 bases and V by 5 bases; bases with no gene match: 11. CDR1 and CDR2 from the germline V gene are GTSNPN and SVGIG (reference sequence). CDR3 length: 15 residues.

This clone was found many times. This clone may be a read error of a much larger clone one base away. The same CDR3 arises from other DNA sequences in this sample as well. The chain's CDR3 is CASSETPTDTQYF. The CDR3 DNA sequence: TGCGCCAGCAGCGAGACCCCGACAGATACGCAGTATTTT. V and J are TRBV10-2 and TRBJ2-3; D not resolved. The CDR3 covers 13 residues. Deletions cut 6 bases from V and 3 bases from J, with 10 bases between. Germline CDR1 reads WSHSY; CDR2 reads SAAADI.

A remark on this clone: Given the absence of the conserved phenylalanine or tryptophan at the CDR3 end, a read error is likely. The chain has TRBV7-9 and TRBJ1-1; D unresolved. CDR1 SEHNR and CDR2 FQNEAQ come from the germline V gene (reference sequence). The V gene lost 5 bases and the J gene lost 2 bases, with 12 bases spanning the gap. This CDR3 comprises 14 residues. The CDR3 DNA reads TGTGCCAGCAGCCCCCTGACCAATAACACTGAAGCTTTCTCT. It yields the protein CASSPLTNNTEAFS.

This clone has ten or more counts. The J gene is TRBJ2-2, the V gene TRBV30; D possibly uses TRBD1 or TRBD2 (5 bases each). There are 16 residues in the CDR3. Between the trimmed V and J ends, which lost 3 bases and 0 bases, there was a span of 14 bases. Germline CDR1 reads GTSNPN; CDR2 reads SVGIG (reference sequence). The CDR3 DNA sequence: TGTGCCTGGAGCGGGATTAGGGGTTCGAACACCGGGGAGCTGTTTTTT. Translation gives CAWSGIRGSNTGELFF.

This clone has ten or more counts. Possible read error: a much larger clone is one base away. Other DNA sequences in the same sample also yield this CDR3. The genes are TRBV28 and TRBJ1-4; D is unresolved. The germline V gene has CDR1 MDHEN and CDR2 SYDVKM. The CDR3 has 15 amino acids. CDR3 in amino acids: CASRTSGTTNEKLFF. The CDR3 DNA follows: TGTGCCAGCAGAACTTCAGGAACAACTAATGAAAAGCTGTTTTTT.

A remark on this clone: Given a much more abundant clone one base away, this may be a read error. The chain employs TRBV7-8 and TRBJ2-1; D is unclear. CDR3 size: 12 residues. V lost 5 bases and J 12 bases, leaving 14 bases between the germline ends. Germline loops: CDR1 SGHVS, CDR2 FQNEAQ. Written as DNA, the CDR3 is TGTGCCAGCAGCACCGACGGCCGAGTGCAGTTCTTC. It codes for CASSTDGRVQFF.

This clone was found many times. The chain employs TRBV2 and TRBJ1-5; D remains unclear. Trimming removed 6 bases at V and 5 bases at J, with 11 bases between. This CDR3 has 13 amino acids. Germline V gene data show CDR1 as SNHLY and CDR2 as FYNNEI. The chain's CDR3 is CASRTTPYQPQHF. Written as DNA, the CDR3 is TGTGCCAGCAGAACCACCCCCTATCAGCCCCAGCATTTT.

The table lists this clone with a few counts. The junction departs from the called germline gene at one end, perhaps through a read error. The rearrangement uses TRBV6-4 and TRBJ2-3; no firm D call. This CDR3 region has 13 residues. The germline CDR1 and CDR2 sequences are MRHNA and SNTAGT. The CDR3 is CVSSDASLPTQYF. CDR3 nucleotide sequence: TGTGTCAGCAGTGACGCAAGTTTGCCTACGCAGTATTTT.

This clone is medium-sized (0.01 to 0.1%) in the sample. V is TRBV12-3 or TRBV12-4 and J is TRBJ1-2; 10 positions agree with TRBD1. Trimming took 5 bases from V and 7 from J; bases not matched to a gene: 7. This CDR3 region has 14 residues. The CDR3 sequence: CASSITTGGFGYTF. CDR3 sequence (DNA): TGTGCCAGCAGTATAACGACAGGGGGCTTTGGCTACACCTTC.

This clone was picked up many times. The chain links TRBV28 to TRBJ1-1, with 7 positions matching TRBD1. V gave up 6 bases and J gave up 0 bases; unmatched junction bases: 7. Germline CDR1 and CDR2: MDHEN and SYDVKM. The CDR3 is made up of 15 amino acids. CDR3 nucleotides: TGTGCCAGCAGGCCCGGGGACAGTTTGAACACTGAAGCTTTCTTT. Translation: CASRPGDSLNTEAFF.